This T cell receptor beta chain emerged from a study of patients and donors after allogeneic stem cell transplantation. TCRdb re-derived calls from the RT-PCR reads in MiXCR, one entry per CDR3 protein. The sample shows some 31,000 distinct CDR3 sequences, around 33% of them seen only once. From germline, CDR1 is SGHAT and CDR2 FQNNGV. This CDR3 has 18 residues. The V and J ends lost 1 base and 6 bases, in that order; junction bases with no gene match: 8. The TCR originated in a human donor who was either an allogeneic HSCT recipient or a stem cell or donor lymphocyte infusion donor (not recorded which). It is not recorded whose cells these are; they may come from a transplant donor. V usage is TRBV11-2 and J usage is TRBJ2-1, with 14 bases lining up with TRBD2. The sample consisted of blood, either unsorted or a sorted T cell fraction (not recorded which). The CDR3 loop is CASSLGLAGGRRVNEQFF. The CDR3 DNA reads as TGTGCCAGCAGCTTAGGACTAGCGGGGGGGCGTCGCGTCAATGAGCAGTTCTTC.